Presented here are 11 T cell receptor beta chains from one specimen sequenced in a study of cytomegalovirus exposure and HLA in healthy donors. Researchers ran the PCR with 60 Vbeta and 13 Jbeta primers. TCRdb's copy holds only in-frame clones and misses some; the assay was immunoSEQ multiplex PCR. The repertoire has 160,000 or so clones, 80% of them found once; the top ten carry roughly 4.4%. Sequenced material: PBMCs. The receptor set was obtained from a man aged 30 to 45 in good health and CMV-seronegative.

The V and J genes are TRBV20-1 and TRBJ2-5; weak D call: TRBD1 (7 bases). This CDR3 has 11 amino acids. CDR1 and CDR2 from the germline V gene are DFQATT and SNEGSKA (reference sequence). V was clipped by 8 bases and J by 5 bases, with 12 bases between them. The CDR3 loop is CSPRGVETQYF. The CDR3, as DNA: TGCAGTCCCAGGGGGGTGGAGACCCAGTACTTC.

The V gene is TRBV7-3, the J gene TRBJ2-2, with D maybe TRBD1 (6 bases). This CDR3 is 15 amino acids long. Germline lookup yields CDR1 SGHTA and CDR2 FQGTGA. V lost 7 bases and J 5 bases, leaving 17 bases between the germline ends. CDR3 sequence (DNA): TGTGCCAGCACCCAGGGGAGCCAATCAACCGGGGAGCTGTTTTTT. Residues: CASTQGSQSTGELFF.

The gene calls are TRBV5-1 and TRBJ1-3, with D tentatively TRBD1 (6 bases). CDR3 length: 14 amino acids. CDR1 is SGHRS and CDR2 is YFSETQ in the germline V gene. The ends were cut back, 7 bases at V and 0 bases at J, with 11 bases in the middle. The CDR3 DNA sequence: TGCGCCAGCGGCGAGGGACACTCTGGAAACACCATATATTTT. Translation: CASGEGHSGNTIYF.

V usage is TRBV6-1 and J usage is TRBJ1-2, with 9 bases identical to TRBD1. The CDR3 spans 16 residues. The germline gives CDR1 MNHNS, CDR2 SASEGT. The J segment lost 3 bases and the V segment lost 3 bases, leaving 8 bases of the junction unmatched. Here the CDR3 reads CASSEDRGTDDYGYTF. In DNA, the CDR3 is TGTGCCAGCAGTGAGGACAGGGGAACCGATGACTATGGCTACACCTTC.

The V gene is TRBV15, the J gene TRBJ1-1; possible D gene TRBD1, 5 bases. Germline assignment: CDR1 LNHNV and CDR2 YYDKDF (reference sequence). This CDR3 comprises 13 residues. Trimming pared 2 bases from V and 11 bases from J, leaving 15 bases between. The DNA for the CDR3 is TGTGCCACCAGCAGAAACCCGGGGGAAGAGGCTTTCTTT. Residues: CATSRNPGEEAFF. Looking up the rest from reference TRBV15 and TRBJ1-1 gives the full variable domain: DAMVIQNPRYQVTQFGKPVTLSCSQTLNHNVMYWYQQKSSQAPKLLFHYYDKDFNNEADTPDNFQSRRPNTSFCFLDIRSPGLGDTAMYLCATSRNPGEEAFFGQGTRLTVV.

The CDR3 loop reads CASSIAGTDTQYF. As DNA, the CDR3 is TGTGCCAGCAGTATAGCGGGAACAGATACGCAGTATTTT. V and J are TRBV27 and TRBJ2-3; 8 nucleotides align to TRBD2. Looked up from germline, CDR1 is MNHEY and CDR2 is SMNVEV (reference sequence). J was trimmed by 3 bases and V by 5 bases; bases with no gene match: 1. The CDR3 has 13 residues.

The V gene is TRBV9, the J gene TRBJ2-2; 12 positions agree with TRBD2. Per germline, CDR1 SGDLS and CDR2 YYNGEE. The V gene end was trimmed by 2 bases and the J gene end by 5 bases; junction bases not matched to a gene: 4. CDR3 length: 16 amino acids. CDR3 residues: CASSVLAGGRTGELFF. The CDR3 region has the DNA TGTGCCAGCAGCGTTCTAGCGGGAGGGAGAACCGGGGAGCTGTTTTTT.

The chain uses TRBV6-5 and TRBJ2-4; D remains ambiguous. Trimming stripped 6 bases from V and 6 bases from J, with 15 bases between. CDR3 length equals 14 residues. Germline CDR1 is MNHEY and CDR2 is SVGAGI. CDR3 residues: CASRLRTGRNIQYF. CDR3 nucleotides: TGTGCCAGCAGACTAAGAACGGGTAGAAACATTCAGTACTTC.

The chain combines TRBV30 with TRBJ2-1, with 7 bases fitting TRBD1. CDR1 and CDR2 (germline): GTSNPN, SVGIG (reference sequence). The V segment lost 6 bases and the J segment 5 bases; nucleotides outside the gene matches: 10. This CDR3 comprises 14 residues. The DNA of the CDR3 is TGTGCCTGTCACAGACAGGGTTTTAACAATGAGCAGTTCTTC. Encoded protein: CACHRQGFNNEQFF.

The genes are TRBV28 and TRBJ2-7, with 14 bases lining up with TRBD2. With V trimmed by 6 bases and J by 7 bases, 11 bases remained unmatched. Germline loops: CDR1 MDHEN, CDR2 SYDVKM. CDR3 length equals 16 residues. CDR3 bases: TGTGCCAGCAGGCCGCGGGGACTAGCGGGAGTGGGGGAGCAGTACTTC. The encoded protein is CASRPRGLAGVGEQYF.

The V call is TRBV9, the J call TRBJ1-4, with 8 bases matching TRBD1. Germline V gene sequence: CDR1 SGDLS, CDR2 YYNGEE. The CDR3 totals 14 residues. V lost 3 bases, J lost 8 bases, and 6 bases stayed unmatched. For the CDR3, the DNA is TGTGCCAGCAGCGCATCAGGGGGCAGGGAAAAACTGTTTTTT. Its translation: CASSASGGREKLFF.